Listed here are 14 T cell receptor beta chains from one sample, sequenced in a study of immune evolution from preneoplasia to lung adenocarcinoma. Repertoires were generated with immunoSEQ multiplex PCR, while TCRdb's copy carries only in-frame clones and drops some. The sample holds 3,000 to 4,500 clones, 82% seen once. The specimen sequenced was FFPE invasive lung adenocarcinoma tissue. The receptors shown here come from a person aged 70 to 85 with invasive lung adenocarcinoma.

V usage is TRBV29-1 and J usage is TRBJ1-2; D is ambiguous. V was trimmed by 3 bases and J by 3 bases, leaving 17 bases between them. The CDR3 runs 15 residues. The V gene's germline CDR1 is SQVTM and CDR2 ANQGSEA. This CDR3 reads CSVEGIGVNDYGYTF. The CDR3 bases are TGCAGCGTTGAGGGTATCGGGGTTAACGACTATGGCTACACCTTC.

This clone was counted a single time. J is TRBJ1-1 and V is TRBV7-9; 7 nucleotides align to TRBD1. Germline V gene data show CDR1 as SEHNR and CDR2 as FQNEAQ (reference sequence). This CDR3 contains 15 residues. The V segment lost 4 bases and the J segment 2 bases; nucleotides outside the gene matches: 7. The CDR3 here is CASSSAAGGNTEAFF. The DNA of the CDR3 is TGTGCCAGCAGCTCCGCCGCAGGGGGAAACACTGAAGCTTTCTTT.

The chain links TRBV30 to TRBJ2-3, with D unclear. CDR1 and CDR2 from the germline V gene are GTSNPN and SVGIG (reference sequence). V was pared by 0 bases and J by 2 bases, with 12 bases between. The CDR3 has 15 amino acids. The CDR3 nucleotides are TGTGCCTGGAGTGTACGCATTTTACTCACAGATACGCAGTATTTT. It specifies CAWSVRILLTDTQYF.

The V call is TRBV30, the J call TRBJ2-2, with 7 positions matching TRBD2. This CDR3 is 12 amino acids long. Per the germline V gene, CDR1 is GTSNPN and CDR2 is SVGIG (reference sequence). The junction had 3 bases not matched to a gene; V was cut back by 4 bases and J by 7 bases. The CDR3: CAWMSGGGELFF. The CDR3 coding sequence is TGTGCCTGGATGTCGGGGGGCGGGGAGCTGTTTTTT.

J is TRBJ1-1 and V is TRBV10-2, with D perhaps matching TRBD1 (6 bases). The CDR3 totals 17 residues. CDR1 WSHSY and CDR2 SAAADI come from the germline V gene. The V gene lost 4 bases and the J gene lost 0 bases, with 18 bases spanning the gap. The CDR3 sequence: CASSATGTRVMNTEAFF. For the CDR3, the DNA is TGCGCCAGCAGTGCCACCGGGACAAGAGTGATGAACACTGAAGCTTTCTTT.

The rearrangement links TRBV7-3 to TRBJ2-1; D perhaps matches TRBD2 (6 bases). CDR1 is SGHTA and CDR2 is FQGTGA in the germline V gene. This CDR3 comprises 15 residues. The ends were cut back, 3 bases at V and 1 base at J, with 10 bases in the middle. The CDR3 region is CASSLSGQSYNEQFF. Here the CDR3 DNA reads TGTGCCAGCAGCTTGAGCGGGCAATCCTACAATGAGCAGTTCTTC. The variable domain in full, with the rest retrieved from reference TRBV7-3 and TRBJ2-1, is GAGVSQTPSNKVTEKGKYVELRCDPISGHTALYWYRQSLGQGPEFLIYFQGTGAADDSGLPNDRFFAVRPEGSVSTLKIQRTERGDSAVYLCASSLSGQSYNEQFFGPGTRLTVL.

In DNA, the CDR3 is TGTGCCAGCGGACTAGCGGGAGGTCCCAAAAACATTCAGTACTTC. Encoded protein: CASGLAGGPKNIQYF. The chain links TRBV2 to TRBJ2-4, with TRBD2 matching 14 bases. V dropped 8 bases and J dropped 2; count of bases not matched to a gene: 2. The CDR3 spans 15 residues. The germline V gene has CDR1 SNHLY and CDR2 FYNNEI.

The CDR3 coding sequence is TGTGCCAGCGGGACTCAGGGGCCAGCCGAGCAGTACTTC. Its protein is CASGTQGPAEQYF. This chain connects TRBV28 to TRBJ2-7; D is tentatively TRBD1 or TRBD2 (6 bases each). Germline V gene lookup returns CDR1 MDHEN and CDR2 SYDVKM. The CDR3 consists of 13 residues. V was pared by 8 bases and J by 6 bases, with 17 bases between. Full variable domain (missing parts from reference TRBV28 and TRBJ2-7): DVKVTQSSRYLVKRTGEKVFLECVQDMDHENMFWYRQDPGLGLRLIYFSYDVKMKEKGDIPEGYSVSREKKERFSLILESASTNQTSMYLCASGTQGPAEQYFGPGTRLTVT.

The rearrangement links TRBV10-2 to TRBJ2-6; the D is unclear. Germline values: CDR1 WSHSY, CDR2 SAAADI. V was trimmed by 3 bases and J by 0 bases, leaving 6 bases between them. The CDR3 has 15 amino acids. The CDR3: CASSDPYSGANVLTF. For the CDR3, the DNA is TGCGCCAGCAGTGACCCGTACTCTGGGGCCAACGTCCTGACTTTC.

The CDR3 spells CASSFSLAGLVEQYF. In DNA, the CDR3 is TGTGCCAGCAGTTTCAGCTTAGCGGGATTGGTTGAGCAGTACTTC. This chain uses TRBV27 with TRBJ2-7; TRBD2 aligns across 8 bases. CDR3 size: 15 residues. Losses at the gene ends were 3 bases for V and 7 bases for J; bases not matched to a gene: 11. Germline V lookup: CDR1 MNHEY, CDR2 SMNVEV (reference sequence).

The chain recombines TRBV18 with TRBJ2-5, with 9 bases matching TRBD2. CDR1 KGHSH and CDR2 LQKENI come from the germline V gene. This CDR3 comprises 14 residues. The V gene end was trimmed by 2 bases and the J gene end by 4 bases; junction bases not matched to a gene: 2. The CDR3 sequence is CASSPGTSLETQYF. For the CDR3, the DNA is TGTGCCAGCTCACCAGGGACTAGCTTAGAGACCCAGTACTTC.

The V gene is TRBV30, the J gene TRBJ1-1; no clear D. The germline V gene encodes CDR1 GTSNPN and CDR2 SVGIG (reference sequence). CDR3 length: 14 amino acids. Trimming pared 0 bases from V and 7 bases from J, leaving 15 bases between. CDR3 in DNA: TGTGCCTGGAGTGTACTGAGGTTGGACGGTGAAGCTTTCTTT. The encoded protein is CAWSVLRLDGEAFF.

This rearrangement joins TRBV4-1 to TRBJ2-7, with TRBD2 identical over 9 bases. This CDR3 spans 14 amino acids. The ends lost 4 bases at V and 2 bases at J; junction bases unmatched: 3. Germline CDR1 is MGHRA and CDR2 is YSYEKL. Written as DNA, the CDR3 is TGCGCCAGCAGCCTTGGACTAGCGACCTACGAGCAGTACTTC. Its translation: CASSLGLATYEQYF.

V usage is TRBV19 and J usage is TRBJ2-7, with D perhaps matching TRBD2 (6 bases). With 3 bases removed from V and 2 bases from J, the gap between germline ends came to 17 bases. This CDR3 has 16 amino acids. Germline V gene lookup returns CDR1 LNHDA and CDR2 SQIVND (reference sequence). The CDR3 nucleotides read TGTGCCAGTAGTATCTTTGGGGGGTTAGAGGCCTACGAGCAGTACTTC. Its translation is CASSIFGGLEAYEQYF.